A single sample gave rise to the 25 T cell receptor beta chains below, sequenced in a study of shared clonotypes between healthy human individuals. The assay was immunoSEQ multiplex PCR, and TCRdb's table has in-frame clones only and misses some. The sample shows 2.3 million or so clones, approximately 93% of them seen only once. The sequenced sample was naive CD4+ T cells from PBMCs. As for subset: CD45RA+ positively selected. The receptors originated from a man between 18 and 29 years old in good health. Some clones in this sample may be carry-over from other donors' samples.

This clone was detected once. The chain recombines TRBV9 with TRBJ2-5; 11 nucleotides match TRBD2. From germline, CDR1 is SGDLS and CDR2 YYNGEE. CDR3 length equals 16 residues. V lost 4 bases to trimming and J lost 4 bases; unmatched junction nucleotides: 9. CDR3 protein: CASSTWTSGFGETQYF. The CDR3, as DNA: TGTGCCAGCAGCACCTGGACTAGCGGGTTCGGAGAGACCCAGTACTTC.

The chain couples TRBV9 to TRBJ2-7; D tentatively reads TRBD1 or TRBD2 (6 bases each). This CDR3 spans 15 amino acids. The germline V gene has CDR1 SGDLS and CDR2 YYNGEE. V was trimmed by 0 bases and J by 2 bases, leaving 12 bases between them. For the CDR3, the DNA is TGTGCCAGCAGCGTAGCTTTGGGGGGCCCCTACGAGCAGTACTTC. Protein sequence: CASSVALGGPYEQYF.

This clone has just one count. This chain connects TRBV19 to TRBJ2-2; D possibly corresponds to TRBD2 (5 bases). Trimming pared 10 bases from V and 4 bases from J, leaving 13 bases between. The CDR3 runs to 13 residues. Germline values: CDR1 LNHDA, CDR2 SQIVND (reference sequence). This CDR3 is CAISDPVTGELFF. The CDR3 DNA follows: TGTGCCATTAGCGACCCCGTCACCGGGGAGCTGTTTTTT.

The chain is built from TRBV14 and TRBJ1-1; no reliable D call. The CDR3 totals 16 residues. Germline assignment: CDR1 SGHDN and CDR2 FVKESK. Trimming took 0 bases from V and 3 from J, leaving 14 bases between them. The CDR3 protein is CASSQDVGRAHTEAFF. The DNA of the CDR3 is TGTGCCAGCAGCCAAGATGTTGGGAGGGCACACACTGAAGCTTTCTTT.

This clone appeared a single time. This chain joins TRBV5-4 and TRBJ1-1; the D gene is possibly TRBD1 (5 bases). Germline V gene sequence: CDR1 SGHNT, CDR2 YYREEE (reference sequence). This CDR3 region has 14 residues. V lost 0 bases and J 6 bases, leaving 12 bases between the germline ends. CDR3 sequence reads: CASSLESGISEAFF. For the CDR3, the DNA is TGTGCCAGCAGCTTGGAATCAGGGATCTCTGAAGCTTTCTTT. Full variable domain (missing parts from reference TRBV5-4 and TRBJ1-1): ETGVTQSPTHLIKTRGQQVTLRCSSQSGHNTVSWYQQALGQGPQFIFQYYREEENGRGNFPPRFSGLQFPNYSSELNVNALELDDSALYLCASSLESGISEAFFGQGTRLTVV.

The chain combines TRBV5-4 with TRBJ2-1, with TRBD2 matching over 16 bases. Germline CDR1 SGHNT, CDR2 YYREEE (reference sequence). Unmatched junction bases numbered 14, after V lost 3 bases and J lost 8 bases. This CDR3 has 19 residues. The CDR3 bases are TGTGCCAGCAGCTCGGGGACTAGCGGGAGGGTCCCCGGGGGCCATGAGCAGTTCTTC. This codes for CASSSGTSGRVPGGHEQFF.

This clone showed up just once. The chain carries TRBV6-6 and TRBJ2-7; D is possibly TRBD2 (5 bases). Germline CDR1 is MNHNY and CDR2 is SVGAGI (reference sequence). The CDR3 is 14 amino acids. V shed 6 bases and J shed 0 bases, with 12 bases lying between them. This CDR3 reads CASRPGGSSYEQYF. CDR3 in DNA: TGTGCCAGCAGACCCGGAGGTAGCTCCTACGAGCAGTACTTC.

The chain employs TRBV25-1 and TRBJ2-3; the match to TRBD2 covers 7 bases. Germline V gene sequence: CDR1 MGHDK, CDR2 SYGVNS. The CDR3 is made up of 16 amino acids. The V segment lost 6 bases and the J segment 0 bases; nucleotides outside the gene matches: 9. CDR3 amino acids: CASRPGGRLSTDTQYF. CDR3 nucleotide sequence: TGTGCCAGCAGGCCGGGCGGGAGACTTAGCACAGATACGCAGTATTTT.

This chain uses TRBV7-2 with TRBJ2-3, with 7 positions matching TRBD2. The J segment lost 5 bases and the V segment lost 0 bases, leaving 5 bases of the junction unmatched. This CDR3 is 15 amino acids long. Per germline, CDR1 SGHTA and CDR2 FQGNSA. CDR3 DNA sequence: TGTGCCAGCAGCTTAGCGGGAGGGCCGAGAGATACGCAGTATTTT. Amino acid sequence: CASSLAGGPRDTQYF. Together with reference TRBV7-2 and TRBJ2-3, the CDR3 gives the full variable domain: GAGVSQSPSNKVTEKGKDVELRCDPISGHTALYWYRQSLGQGLEFLIYFQGNSAPDKSGLPSDRFSAERTGGSVSTLTIQRTQQEDSAVYLCASSLAGGPRDTQYFGPGTRLTVL.

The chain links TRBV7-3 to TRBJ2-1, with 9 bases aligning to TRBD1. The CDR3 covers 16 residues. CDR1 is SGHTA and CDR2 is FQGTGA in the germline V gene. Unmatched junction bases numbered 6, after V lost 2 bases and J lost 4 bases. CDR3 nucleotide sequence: TGTGCCAGCAGCTTAGTATCGGGACAGGGTTACAATGAGCAGTTCTTC. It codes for CASSLVSGQGYNEQFF.

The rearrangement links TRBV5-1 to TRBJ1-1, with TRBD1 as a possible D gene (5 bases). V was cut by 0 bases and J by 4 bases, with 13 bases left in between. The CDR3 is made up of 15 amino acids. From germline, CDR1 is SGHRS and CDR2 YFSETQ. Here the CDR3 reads CASSLGFAGGTEAFF. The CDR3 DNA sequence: TGCGCCAGCAGCTTGGGCTTTGCCGGGGGCACTGAAGCTTTCTTT.

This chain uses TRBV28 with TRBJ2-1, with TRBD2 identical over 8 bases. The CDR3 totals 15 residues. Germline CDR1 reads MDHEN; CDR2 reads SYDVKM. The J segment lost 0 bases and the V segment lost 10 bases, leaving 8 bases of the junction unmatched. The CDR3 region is CATYLAGFSYNEQFF. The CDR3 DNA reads TGTGCCACCTATCTAGCGGGCTTCTCCTACAATGAGCAGTTCTTC.

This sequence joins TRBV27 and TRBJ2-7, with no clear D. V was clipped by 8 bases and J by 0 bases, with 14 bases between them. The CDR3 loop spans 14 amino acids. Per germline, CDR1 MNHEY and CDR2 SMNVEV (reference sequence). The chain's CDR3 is CASALRERSYEQYF. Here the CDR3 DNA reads TGTGCCAGCGCTTTAAGGGAACGCTCCTACGAGCAGTACTTC.

The CDR3 spells CAWSVLRTDTQYF. The CDR3 DNA reads as TGTGCCTGGAGTGTACTTAGGACAGATACGCAGTATTTT. The chain joins TRBV30 to TRBJ2-3, with D unclear. The V and J ends lost 0 bases and 3 bases respectively, with 7 bases between them. The CDR3 covers 13 residues. The germline CDR1 and CDR2 sequences are GTSNPN and SVGIG (reference sequence).

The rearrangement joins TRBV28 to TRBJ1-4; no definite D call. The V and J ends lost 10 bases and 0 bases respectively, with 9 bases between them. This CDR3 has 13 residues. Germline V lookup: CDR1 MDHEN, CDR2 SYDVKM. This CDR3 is CATLSTTNEKLFF. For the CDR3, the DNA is TGTGCCACCTTGAGTACAACTAATGAAAAACTGTTTTTT.

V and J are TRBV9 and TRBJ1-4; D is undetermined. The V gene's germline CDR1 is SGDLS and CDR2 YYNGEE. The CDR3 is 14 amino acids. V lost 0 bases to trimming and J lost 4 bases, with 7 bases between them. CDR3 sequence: CASSVAGVNEKLFF. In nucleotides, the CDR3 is TGTGCCAGCAGCGTAGCTGGGGTTAATGAAAAACTGTTTTTT.

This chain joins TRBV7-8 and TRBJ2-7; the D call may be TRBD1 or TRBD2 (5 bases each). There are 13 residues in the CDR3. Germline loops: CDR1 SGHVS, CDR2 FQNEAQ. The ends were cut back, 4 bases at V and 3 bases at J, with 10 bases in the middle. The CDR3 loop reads CASSSGPRYEQYF. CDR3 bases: TGTGCCAGCAGCTCGGGACCTCGCTACGAGCAGTACTTC.

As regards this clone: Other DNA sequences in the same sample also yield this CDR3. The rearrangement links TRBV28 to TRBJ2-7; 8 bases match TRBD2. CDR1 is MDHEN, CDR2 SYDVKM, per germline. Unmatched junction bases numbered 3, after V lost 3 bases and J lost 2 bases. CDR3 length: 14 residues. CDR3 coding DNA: TGTGCCAGCAGTTTGGCGGGGGGCCCCTACGAGCAGTACTTC. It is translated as CASSLAGGPYEQYF.

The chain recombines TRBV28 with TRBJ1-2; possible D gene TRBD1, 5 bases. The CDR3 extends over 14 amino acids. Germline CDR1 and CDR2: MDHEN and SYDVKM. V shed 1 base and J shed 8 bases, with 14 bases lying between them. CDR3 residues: CASSLSGTEEGYTF. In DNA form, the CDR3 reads TGTGCCAGCAGTTTATCCGGGACCGAGGAGGGCTACACCTTC.

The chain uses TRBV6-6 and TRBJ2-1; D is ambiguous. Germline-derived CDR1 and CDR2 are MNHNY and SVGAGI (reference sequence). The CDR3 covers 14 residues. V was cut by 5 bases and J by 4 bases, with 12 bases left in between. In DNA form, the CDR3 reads TGTGCCAGCAGTCCTTGGCAGATTTACAATGAGCAGTTCTTC. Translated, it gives CASSPWQIYNEQFF.

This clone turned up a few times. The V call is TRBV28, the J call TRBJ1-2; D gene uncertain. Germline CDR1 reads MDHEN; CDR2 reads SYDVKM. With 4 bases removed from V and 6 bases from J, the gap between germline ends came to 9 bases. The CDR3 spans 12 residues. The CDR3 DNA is TGTGCCAGCAGTTGGAGGGTCGATGGCTACACCTTC. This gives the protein CASSWRVDGYTF.

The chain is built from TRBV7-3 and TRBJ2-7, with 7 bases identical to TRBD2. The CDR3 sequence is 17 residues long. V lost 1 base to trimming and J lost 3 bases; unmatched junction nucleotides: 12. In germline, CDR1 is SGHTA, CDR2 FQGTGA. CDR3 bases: TGTGCCAGCAGCTTAAGCGGGAGATTTGGGGAAAGCTACGAGCAGTACTTC. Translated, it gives CASSLSGRFGESYEQYF.

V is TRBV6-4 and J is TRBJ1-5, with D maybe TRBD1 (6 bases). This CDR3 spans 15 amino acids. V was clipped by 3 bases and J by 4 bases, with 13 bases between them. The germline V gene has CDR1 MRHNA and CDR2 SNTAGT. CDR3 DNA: TGTGCCAGCAGTGAGAACGTAGGGGGGAATCAGCCCCAGCATTTT. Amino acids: CASSENVGGNQPQHF.

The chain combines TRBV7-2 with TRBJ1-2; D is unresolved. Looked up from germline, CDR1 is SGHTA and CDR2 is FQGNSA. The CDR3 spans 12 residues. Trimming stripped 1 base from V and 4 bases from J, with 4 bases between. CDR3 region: CASSLGVYGYTF. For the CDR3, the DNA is TGTGCCAGCAGCTTAGGTGTCTATGGCTACACCTTC.

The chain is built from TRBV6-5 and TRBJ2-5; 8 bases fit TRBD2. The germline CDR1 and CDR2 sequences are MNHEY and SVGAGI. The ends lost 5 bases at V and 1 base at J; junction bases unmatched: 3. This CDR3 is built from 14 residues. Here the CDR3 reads CASSRSGVQETQYF. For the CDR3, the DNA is TGTGCCAGCAGTCGTAGCGGGGTCCAAGAGACCCAGTACTTC.